These 14 T cell receptor beta chains originate from one sample sequenced in a study of T cell repertoires in cytomegalovirus infection. TCRdb ran MiXCR on the reads and lists one entry per CDR3 protein. The sample includes fewer than 250,000 distinct CDR3 sequences, approximately 13% seen only once; the top ten take 1.6%. The sequencing sample was made of PBMCs. Every receptor here comes from a human donor in good health (CMV status not recorded). Some clones in this sample may be carry-over from other donors' samples.

This clonotype was seen a few times. The chain combines TRBV7-3 with TRBJ1-2, with 7 bases that match TRBD1. The CDR3 runs 15 residues. Germline CDR1 and CDR2: SGHTA and FQGTGA. V lost 8 bases, J lost 2 bases, and 11 bases stayed unmatched. CDR3: CASARGGGGNYGYTF. In DNA, the CDR3 is TGTGCCAGCGCCCGAGGAGGGGGCGGAAACTATGGCTACACCTTC.

This clonotype has only a few counts. The V gene is TRBV12-3 or TRBV12-4, the J gene TRBJ2-7; a possible D gene is TRBD2 (5 bases). This CDR3 is 14 amino acids long. Trimming took off 7 bases at V and 3 bases at J, with 16 bases between the two ends. In DNA, the CDR3 is TGTGCCAGCAATTCAGAGGGTCTCGGCTACGAGCAGTACTTC. This gives the protein CASNSEGLGYEQYF.

In the case of this clonotype: Since a much larger clone is just one base distant, this may be a read error. The CDR3 ends on some other residue instead of the conserved phenylalanine or tryptophan, so this is likely a read error. The V and J genes are TRBV5-4 and TRBJ2-1, with 10 bases that match TRBD2. CDR3 length: 16 amino acids. Looked up from germline, CDR1 is SGHNT and CDR2 is YYREEE (reference sequence). V shed 4 bases, J shed 3 bases, and the junction held 7 bases outside the gene matches. The CDR3 sequence is CASSEREGRGYNEQFC. In DNA form, the CDR3 reads TGTGCCAGCAGCGAGCGGGAGGGCCGCGGCTACAATGAGCAGTTCTGC.

This clonotype was counted ten times or more. The V and J genes are TRBV7-8 and TRBJ1-2; TRBD1 is a possible D gene (6 bases). Germline values: CDR1 SGHVS, CDR2 FQNEAQ. This CDR3 is built from 14 residues. V lost 3 bases to trimming and J lost 5 bases, with 13 bases between them. The CDR3 DNA reads TGTGCCAGCAGCTTTTTGGACAGTTCTTATGGCTACACCTTC. Its translation: CASSFLDSSYGYTF. Combining the CDR3 with reference TRBV7-8 and TRBJ1-2 gives the whole variable domain GAGVSQSPRYKVAKRGQDVALRCDPISGHVSLFWYQQALGQGPEFLTYFQNEAQLDKSGLPSDRFFAERPEGSVSTLKIQRTQQEDSAVYLCASSFLDSSYGYTFGSGTRLTVV.

The chain couples TRBV28 to TRBJ2-3, with D perhaps TRBD1 (6 bases). This CDR3 contains 14 residues. CDR1 is MDHEN, CDR2 SYDVKM, per germline. The germline V and J ends were trimmed by 10 bases and 0 bases, with 14 bases remaining between them. CDR3 sequence (DNA): TGTGCCACTCTGGAAGGGGGTAGCACAGATACGCAGTATTTT. Its translation is CATLEGGSTDTQYF.

Ten or more counts support this clonotype. The chain recombines TRBV7-9 with TRBJ2-3; no clear D gene. V lost 5 bases and J 4 bases, leaving 19 bases between the germline ends. The CDR3 contains 16 residues. CDR1 is SEHNR and CDR2 is FQNEAQ in the germline V gene (reference sequence). The DNA of the CDR3 is TGTGCCAGCAGCCTGACGCCCCAACGTATCGCAGATACGCAGTATTTT. Its protein product is CASSLTPQRIADTQYF.

In its sample, this clonotype was seen a few times. The rearrangement uses TRBV9 and TRBJ2-7; TRBD2 might be the D (7 bases). The V end lost 4 bases, the J end lost 2 bases, and 19 bases lay between the germline ends. The CDR3 is 16 amino acids. CDR1 is SGDLS, CDR2 YYNGEE, per germline. The CDR3 coding sequence is TGTGCCAGCAGCACCCCAACGGGGGGCGGAACCTACGAGCAGTACTTC. Amino acid sequence: CASSTPTGGGTYEQYF.

This clonotype was detected a few times. The V call is TRBV4-3, the J call TRBJ2-3, with 7 bases fitting TRBD2. CDR1 and CDR2 from the germline V gene are LGHNA and YSLEER. V gave up 0 bases and J gave up 5 bases; unmatched junction bases: 8. The CDR3 length is 16 residues. The CDR3 is CASSQDSRGVGDTQYF. CDR3 bases: TGCGCCAGCAGCCAAGATAGCCGGGGGGTCGGAGATACGCAGTATTTT.

This clonotype appeared many times. V gene TRBV12-3 or TRBV12-4 combines with J gene TRBJ1-4; D uncertain. V was shortened by 8 bases and J by 7 bases, with 17 bases between the two germline ends. The CDR3 is made up of 14 amino acids. The CDR3 nucleotides read TGTGCCAGCGGATACACTTTAAGCGGTGAAAAACTGTTTTTT. Amino acids: CASGYTLSGEKLFF.

A note on this clonotype: A much larger clone sits a single nucleotide away, making a read error possible. The chain uses TRBV7-6 and TRBJ2-5; 12 positions match TRBD2. The V gene's germline CDR1 is SGHVS and CDR2 FNYEAQ. The CDR3 covers 18 residues. CDR3 DNA sequence: TGTGTCAGCAGCACAGTTCCGGGACTAGCGGGCCCGGAGGAGACCCAGTACTTC. This translates into CVSSTVPGLAGPEETQYF.

This clonotype has only one observation. This sequence may be a read error, since a much larger clone differs from it by one base. The chain combines TRBV19 with TRBJ1-2, with a tentative D call TRBD1 (5 bases). This CDR3 region has 14 residues. V was shortened by 6 bases and J by 2 bases, with 13 bases between the two germline ends. Germline CDR1 LNHDA, CDR2 SQIVND (reference sequence). This CDR3 is CASRRRGENYGYTF. The DNA of the CDR3 is TGTGCCAGTAGGCGGAGAGGGGAGAACTATGGCTACACCTTC.

A note on this clonotype: The junction departs from the called germline gene at one end, perhaps through a read error. This chain's CDR3 is CASSSEAWEWDTEAYF. Written as DNA, the CDR3 is TGTGCCAGCAGCTCGGAGGCTTGGGAATGGGACACTGAAGCTTACTTT. This chain connects TRBV14 to TRBJ1-1; D is perhaps TRBD1 (6 bases). Germline CDR1 reads SGHDN; CDR2 reads FVKESK. The CDR3 extends over 16 amino acids.

This clonotype was seen many times. This chain links TRBV6-5 with TRBJ2-1, with a weak D call TRBD2 (6 bases). Trimming stripped 3 bases from V and 5 bases from J, with 14 bases between. The CDR3 consists of 15 residues. Germline values: CDR1 MNHEY, CDR2 SVGAGI. The CDR3 here is CASSYLGGNHNEQFF. CDR3 DNA sequence: TGTGCCAGCAGTTATCTTGGGGGGAATCACAATGAGCAGTTCTTC.

Only a few counts were recorded for this clonotype. The CDR3 DNA reads TGTGCCAGCAGCCCAGCGGCCCCGACCTACGAGCAGTACTTC. This sequence encodes CASSPAAPTYEQYF. This chain uses TRBV14 with TRBJ2-7, with D possibly TRBD2 on 5 matching bases. V lost 4 bases to trimming and J lost 2 bases, with 12 bases between them. Germline CDR1 SGHDN, CDR2 FVKESK. The CDR3 runs to 14 residues.